The 27 T cell receptor beta chains in this list originate from one sample, sequenced in a study of cytomegalovirus exposure and HLA in healthy donors. Libraries were prepared by immunoSEQ multiplex PCR; TCRdb keeps only in-frame clonotypes and omits some of them. The sample holds about 150,000 clones, about 82% seen once. Sequences were obtained from PBMCs. The origin of the receptors is a human donor in good health.

The genes are TRBV21-1 and TRBJ2-2; TRBD1 is the table's D call and was not checked against the DNA. TRBV21-1 is designated a pseudogene. The CDR3 extends over 16 amino acids. CDR3 protein: CASSKEGDRVTGELFF. CDR3 nucleotide sequence: TGTGCCAGCAGCAAAGAGGGGGACAGAGTCACCGGGGAGCTGTTTTTT.

The chain couples TRBV19 to TRBJ1-2, with TRBD1 as a possible D gene (5 bases). V dropped 10 bases and J dropped 6 bases, with 12 bases sitting between them. The CDR3 is 11 residues long. The V gene's germline CDR1 is LNHDA and CDR2 SQIVND (reference sequence). CDR3 DNA: TGTGCCACCAAGGCGGGGGATGGCTACACCTTC. This encodes CATKAGDGYTF.

This sequence joins TRBV2 and TRBJ2-5; 9 bases are a match to TRBD1. Germline V gene data show CDR1 as SNHLY and CDR2 as FYNNEI. The CDR3 runs 15 residues. The J segment lost 5 bases and the V segment lost 8 bases, leaving 12 bases of the junction unmatched. DNA of the CDR3: TGTGCCAGCCAATTCGGGACAGGGAGTCGCGAGACCCAGTACTTC. Its protein product is CASQFGTGSRETQYF. The variable domain in full, completed from reference TRBV2 and TRBJ2-5, reads EPEVTQTPSHQVTQMGQEVILRCVPISNHLYFYWYRQILGQKVEFLVSFYNNEISEKSEIFDDQFSVERPDGSNFTLKIRSTKLEDSAMYFCASQFGTGSRETQYFGPGTRLLVL.

In DNA form, the CDR3 reads TGTGCCAGCAGCTTCATCCAACTAACCACAGATACGCAGTATTTT. It encodes CASSFIQLTTDTQYF. The chain joins TRBV7-9 to TRBJ2-3, with D hard to call. The CDR3 is 15 amino acids. Germline V CDR1 and CDR2: SEHNR, FQNEAQ (reference sequence). The V gene lost 3 bases and the J gene lost 2 bases, with 12 bases spanning the gap.

This clone was counted a few times. The chain combines TRBV6-5 with TRBJ2-7; the D is unclear. Between the trimmed V and J ends, which lost 6 bases and 3 bases, there was a span of 9 bases. Germline-derived CDR1 and CDR2 are MNHEY and SVGAGI. CDR3 size: 12 residues. CDR3 coding DNA: TGTGCCAGCAGGAGCATGCGCTACGAGCAGTACTTC. It yields the protein CASRSMRYEQYF.

The chain carries TRBV7-3 and TRBJ1-1; perhaps TRBD1 as D (6 bases). The V end was cut by 6 bases, the J end by 11 bases, with 19 bases between. The germline V gene has CDR1 SGHTA and CDR2 FQGTGA. The CDR3 loop spans 13 amino acids. This CDR3 is CASRQQGDQKAFF. CDR3 nucleotides: TGTGCCAGCAGGCAACAGGGCGACCAAAAGGCTTTCTTT.

The rearrangement joins TRBV6-1 to TRBJ2-5, with 10 bases fitting TRBD2. The CDR3 covers 15 residues. V was clipped by 10 bases and J by 1 base; unmatched bases: 9. Looked up from germline, CDR1 is MNHNS and CDR2 is SASEGT. In DNA, the CDR3 is TGTGCCATCTCTCCGGGACTAGCGATCCAAGAGACCCAGTACTTC. Protein product: CAISPGLAIQETQYF.

The V gene is TRBV6-5, the J gene TRBJ1-2, with D unresolved. Germline V gene sequence: CDR1 MNHEY, CDR2 SVGAGI. The germline V and J ends were trimmed by 0 bases and 1 base, with 9 bases remaining between them. The CDR3 sequence is 15 residues long. CDR3 residues: CASSYSPWSNYGYTF. CDR3 nucleotide sequence: TGTGCCAGCAGTTACTCCCCGTGGAGTAACTATGGCTACACCTTC.

The chain recombines TRBV7-9 with TRBJ2-3; 15 bases line up with TRBD2. The CDR3 runs to 19 residues. Trimming took 3 bases from V and 4 from J; bases not matched to a gene: 11. Germline V gene data show CDR1 as SEHNR and CDR2 as FQNEAQ (reference sequence). CDR3 nucleotide sequence: TGTGCCAGCAGCTTCATCTCCGGACTAGCGGGGGGGAAACCAGATACGCAGTATTTT. Residues: CASSFISGLAGGKPDTQYF.

The CDR3 loop is CASSLYGGGLQETQYF. The CDR3 DNA reads as TGCGCCAGCAGCTTATATGGGGGAGGCCTCCAAGAGACCCAGTACTTC. The chain links TRBV4-1 to TRBJ2-5; D is possibly TRBD2 (6 bases). Germline CDR1 reads MGHRA; CDR2 reads YSYEKL. The V gene lost 5 bases and the J gene lost 1 base, with 17 bases spanning the gap. The CDR3 runs 16 residues.

This clone was recorded once. V gene TRBV7-6 combines with J gene TRBJ1-2, with D hard to call. V was clipped by 5 bases and J by 4 bases, with 11 bases between them. The CDR3 length is 13 residues. Germline CDR1 SGHVS, CDR2 FNYEAQ. CDR3 nucleotide sequence: TGTGCCAGCAGCCCCGGGAACCTCTATGGCTACACCTTC. Its protein is CASSPGNLYGYTF. Together with reference TRBV7-6 and TRBJ1-2, the CDR3 gives the full variable domain: GAGVSQSPRYKVTKRGQDVALRCDPISGHVSLYWYRQALGQGPEFLTYFNYEAQQDKSGLPNDRFSAERPEGSISTLTIQRTEQRDSAMYRCASSPGNLYGYTFGSGTRLTVV.

In this sample, this clone turned up a few times. V usage is TRBV4-3 and J usage is TRBJ1-2; D is undetermined. The CDR3 loop spans 14 amino acids. Germline V lookup: CDR1 LGHNA, CDR2 YSLEER. V was trimmed by 0 bases and J by 4 bases, leaving 9 bases between them. The CDR3 reads CASSQEVQIYGYTF. The DNA of the CDR3 is TGCGCCAGCAGCCAAGAAGTACAGATCTATGGCTACACCTTC.

The sample holds a few counts of this clone. This sequence joins TRBV2 and TRBJ1-5, with a tentative D call TRBD1 (5 bases). The CDR3 is 14 residues long. The V end was cut by 2 bases, the J end by 11 bases, with 16 bases between. Germline V CDR1 and CDR2: SNHLY, FYNNEI. The CDR3 nucleotides read TGTGCCAGCAGTGAACGGGACTTTTCTTTGGCCCAGCATTTT. It specifies CASSERDFSLAQHF.

The CDR3 coding sequence is TGTGCCAGCAGACCCTCCGACAGTCCCCAGTGGGCGGTCTCCTACAATGAGCAGTTCTTC. Its translation: CASRPSDSPQWAVSYNEQFF. V and J are TRBV28 and TRBJ2-1, with D perhaps TRBD1 (5 bases). V was cut by 6 bases and J by 0 bases, with 27 bases left in between. Germline assignment: CDR1 MDHEN and CDR2 SYDVKM. This CDR3 has 20 amino acids. The variable domain in full, with the rest retrieved from reference TRBV28 and TRBJ2-1, is DVKVTQSSRYLVKRTGEKVFLECVQDMDHENMFWYRQDPGLGLRLIYFSYDVKMKEKGDIPEGYSVSREKKERFSLILESASTNQTSMYLCASRPSDSPQWAVSYNEQFFGPGTRLTVL.

The V gene is TRBV5-1, the J gene TRBJ1-6, with D hard to call. The CDR3 has 14 amino acids. Trimming stripped 0 bases from V and 10 bases from J, with 11 bases between. The V gene's germline CDR1 is SGHRS and CDR2 YFSETQ. The chain's CDR3 is CASSLAGPRSPLHF. CDR3 nucleotide sequence: TGCGCCAGCAGCTTGGCAGGCCCGAGATCACCCCTCCACTTT.

This clone was counted only a few times. This chain joins TRBV4-3 and TRBJ1-2; D is undetermined. Between the trimmed V and J ends, which lost 0 bases and 0 bases, there was a span of 5 bases. Looked up from germline, CDR1 is LGHNA and CDR2 is YSLEER. The CDR3 is 14 residues long. For the CDR3, the DNA is TGCGCCAGCAGCCAAGACTTAGCTAACTATGGCTACACCTTC. Translation gives CASSQDLANYGYTF.

CDR3 sequence reads: CASSSGSSYEQYF. For the CDR3, the DNA is TGTGCCAGCTCGAGCGGGAGCTCCTACGAGCAGTACTTC. V and J are TRBV25-1 and TRBJ2-7, with TRBD2 identical over 8 bases. The CDR3 runs 13 residues. The V gene end was trimmed by 8 bases and the J gene end by 0 bases; junction bases not matched to a gene: 3. Germline CDR1 MGHDK, CDR2 SYGVNS.

J is TRBJ2-3 and V is TRBV13; unclear D gene. Trimming took off 5 bases at V and 2 bases at J, with 11 bases between the two ends. Germline V gene data show CDR1 as PRHDT and CDR2 as FYEKMQ (reference sequence). CDR3 length equals 14 residues. The CDR3 spells CASSVLALTDTQYF. In DNA form, the CDR3 reads TGTGCCAGCAGCGTCTTAGCCCTCACAGATACGCAGTATTTT.

The CDR3 reads CASSPTLTGTNEKLFF. The CDR3 DNA is TGCGCCAGCAGCCCAACCCTGACAGGGACTAATGAAAAACTGTTTTTT. This sequence joins TRBV5-1 and TRBJ1-4; TRBD1 aligns across 7 bases. Trimming took 4 bases from V and 2 from J; bases not matched to a gene: 8. The CDR3 consists of 16 residues. Germline V gene data show CDR1 as SGHRS and CDR2 as YFSETQ.

The chain employs TRBV5-1 and TRBJ1-4, with 7 bases identical to TRBD1. V lost 7 bases, J lost 0 bases, and 3 bases stayed unmatched. The germline CDR1 and CDR2 sequences are SGHRS and YFSETQ. The CDR3 runs to 14 residues. This CDR3 reads CASGTAATNEKLFF. CDR3 nucleotides: TGCGCCAGCGGGACAGCGGCAACTAATGAAAAACTGTTTTTT.

A note on this clone: One junction end disagrees with the germline gene, perhaps due to a read error. CDR3 in amino acids: CASREEGSSSYEQYF. In DNA form, the CDR3 reads TGTGCCAGCAGAGAAGAGGGGTCTAGCTCCTACGAGCAGTACTTC. The chain is built from TRBV2 and TRBJ2-7; D may correspond to TRBD1 or TRBD2 (5 bases each). Germline V gives CDR1 SNHLY, CDR2 FYNNEI. This CDR3 contains 15 residues.

The chain combines TRBV6-5 with TRBJ2-3; TRBD1 might be the D (6 bases). The germline gives CDR1 MNHEY, CDR2 SVGAGI. The germline V and J ends were trimmed by 6 bases and 7 bases, with 20 bases remaining between them. CDR3 size: 15 residues. CDR3 sequence reads: CASSLRPTGPYTQYF. DNA for the CDR3: TGTGCCAGCAGCTTACGGCCGACAGGTCCATATACGCAGTATTTT.

The rearrangement links TRBV28 to TRBJ1-4; maybe TRBD1 (6 bases). The V and J ends lost 10 bases and 4 bases respectively, with 16 bases between them. Per germline, CDR1 MDHEN and CDR2 SYDVKM. CDR3 length: 14 residues. The CDR3 spells CATSRGGVNEKLFF. The CDR3 nucleotides read TGTGCCACCAGCCGGGGGGGCGTTAATGAAAAACTGTTTTTT. The variable domain in full, completed from reference TRBV28 and TRBJ1-4, reads DVKVTQSSRYLVKRTGEKVFLECVQDMDHENMFWYRQDPGLGLRLIYFSYDVKMKEKGDIPEGYSVSREKKERFSLILESASTNQTSMYLCATSRGGVNEKLFFGSGTQLSVL.

The V and J genes are TRBV5-8 and TRBJ1-2, with D tentatively TRBD1 (6 bases). The germline V gene has CDR1 SGHTS and CDR2 YDEGEE. This CDR3 has 16 amino acids. Trimming stripped 4 bases from V and 4 bases from J, with 20 bases between. This CDR3 is CASSARTVPDRYGYTF. The DNA for the CDR3 is TGTGCCAGCAGCGCCAGGACAGTCCCAGACCGCTATGGCTACACCTTC.

The V call is TRBV5-1, the J call TRBJ1-4; tentatively, D is TRBD1 (5 bases). There are 15 residues in the CDR3. Trimming pared 0 bases from V and 7 bases from J, leaving 13 bases between. Germline V lookup: CDR1 SGHRS, CDR2 YFSETQ. The CDR3 here is CASSLVGAGSEKLFF. CDR3 sequence (DNA): TGCGCCAGCAGCTTGGTTGGGGCGGGGAGTGAAAAACTGTTTTTT.

The rearrangement links TRBV7-2 to TRBJ1-1; the D is unclear. The CDR3 runs 13 residues. V was clipped by 1 base and J by 4 bases, with 7 bases between them. Germline-derived CDR1 and CDR2 are SGHTA and FQGNSA. The CDR3 reads CASSLVTATEAFF. The CDR3 DNA is TGTGCCAGCAGCTTAGTCACAGCCACTGAAGCTTTCTTT.

The chain uses TRBV18 and TRBJ1-1; D is uncertain. This CDR3 spans 13 amino acids. The V end was cut by 3 bases, the J end by 10 bases, with 15 bases between. CDR1 and CDR2 (germline): KGHSH, LQKENI. CDR3: CASSPEVEGGAFF. CDR3 bases: TGTGCCAGCTCACCGGAGGTGGAGGGTGGAGCTTTCTTT.